This TCR beta chain was obtained from a study of identical twins. Study findings and constraints: Out-of-frame alpha sequences that twins shared showed excess low generation probability. For cord blood, abundant beta clonotypes had fewer insertions, unlike memory repertoires, which showed none. The study reached conclusions through statistical analysis that was cross-sectional, not following the same donors.

With respect to this clonotype: Antigen: not known.

TCRdb ran MiXCR on the 5' RACE reads and lists one entry per CDR3 protein. The table has 450,000 to 500,000 distinct CDR3 sequences, roughly an eighth seen once; the top ten hold approximately 1%. The V and J ends lost 7 bases and 4 bases respectively, with 11 bases between them. The CDR3 consists of 13 residues. Separately, the same data were catalogued under a study of yellow fever vaccine responses in identical twins.

V is TRBV12-3 or TRBV12-4 and J is TRBJ2-1; D is unclear. The sample was CD4+ T cells sorted from blood. This TCR was sampled from a woman aged 18-35 years in good health. The CDR3: CASISGQYNEQFF. The CDR3 nucleotides are TGTGCCAGCATTTCGGGCCAGTACAATGAGCAGTTCTTC.